This T cell receptor (beta chain) emerged from a study of response to subunit inactivated influenza vaccine. This clonotype was observed at least ten times. Antigen: not known. Germline V gene lookup returns CDR1 SEHNR and CDR2 FQNEAQ (reference sequence). This CDR3 region has 15 residues. V was shortened by 2 bases and J by 3 bases, with 13 bases between the two germline ends. One entry per CDR3 protein, called by TCRdb with MiXCR from the RT-PCR reads. Of some 850,000 distinct CDR3 sequences in the sample, approximately 17% were seen once. Overall study findings and caveats: The authors offered the suggestion that each seasonal influenza vaccination recruits few new T cells.

The sample consisted of PBMCs from blood, taken about 5 days after vaccination. The chain uses TRBV7-9 and TRBJ2-5, with D tentatively TRBD2 (5 bases). The receptor was isolated from a man aged 50-59 years who received an inactivated influenza vaccine. Written as DNA, the CDR3 is TGTGCCAGCAGCTTACCCGTGCTAGCCGAAGAGACCCAGTACTTC. Translation: CASSLPVLAEETQYF.